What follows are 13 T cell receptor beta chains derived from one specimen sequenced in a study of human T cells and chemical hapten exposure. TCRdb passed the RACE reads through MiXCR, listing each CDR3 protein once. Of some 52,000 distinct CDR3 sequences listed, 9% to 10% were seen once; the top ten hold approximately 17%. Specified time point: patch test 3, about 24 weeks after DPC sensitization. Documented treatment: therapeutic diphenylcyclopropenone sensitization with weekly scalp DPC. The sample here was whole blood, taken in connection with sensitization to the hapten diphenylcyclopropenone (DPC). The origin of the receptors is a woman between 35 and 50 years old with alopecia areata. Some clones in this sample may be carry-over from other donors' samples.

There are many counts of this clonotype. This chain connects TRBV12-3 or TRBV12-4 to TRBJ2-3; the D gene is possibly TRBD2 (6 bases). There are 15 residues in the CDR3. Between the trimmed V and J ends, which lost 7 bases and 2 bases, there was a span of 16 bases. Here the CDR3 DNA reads TGTGCCAGCACCACCAGAGCGGGCCACACAGATACGCAGTATTTT. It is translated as CASTTRAGHTDTQYF.

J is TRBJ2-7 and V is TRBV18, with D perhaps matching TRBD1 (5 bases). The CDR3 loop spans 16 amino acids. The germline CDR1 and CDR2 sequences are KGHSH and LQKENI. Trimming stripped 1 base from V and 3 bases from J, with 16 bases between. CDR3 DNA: TGTGCCAGCTCACCACGGGTCCACGACAGTAACTACGAGCAGTACTTC. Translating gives CASSPRVHDSNYEQYF.

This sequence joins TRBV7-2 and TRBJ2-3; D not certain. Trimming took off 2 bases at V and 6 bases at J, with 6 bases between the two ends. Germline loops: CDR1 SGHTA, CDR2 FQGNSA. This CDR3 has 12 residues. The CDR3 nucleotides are TGTGCCAGCAGCTTATTTGGGGATACGCAGTATTTT. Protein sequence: CASSLFGDTQYF.

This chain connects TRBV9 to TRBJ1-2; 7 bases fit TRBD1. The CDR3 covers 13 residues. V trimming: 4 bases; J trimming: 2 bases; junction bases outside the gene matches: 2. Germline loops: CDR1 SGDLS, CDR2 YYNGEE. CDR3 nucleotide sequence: TGTGCCAGCAGCCGACAGGGAAACTATGGCTACACCTTC. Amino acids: CASSRQGNYGYTF.

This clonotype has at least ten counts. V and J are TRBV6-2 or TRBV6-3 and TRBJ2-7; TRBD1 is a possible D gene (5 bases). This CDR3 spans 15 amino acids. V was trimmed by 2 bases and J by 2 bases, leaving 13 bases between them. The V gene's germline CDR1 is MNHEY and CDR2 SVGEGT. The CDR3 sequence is CASSYGQGLAYEQYF. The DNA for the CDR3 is TGTGCCAGCAGTTACGGGCAGGGTCTGGCCTACGAGCAGTACTTC.

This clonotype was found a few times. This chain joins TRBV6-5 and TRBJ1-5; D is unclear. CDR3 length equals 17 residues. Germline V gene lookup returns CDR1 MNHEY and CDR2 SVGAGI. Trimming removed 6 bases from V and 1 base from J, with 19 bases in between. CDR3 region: CASRRGNLAGSNQPQHF. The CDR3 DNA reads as TGTGCCAGCAGAAGAGGAAACTTGGCGGGGAGCAATCAGCCCCAGCATTTT.

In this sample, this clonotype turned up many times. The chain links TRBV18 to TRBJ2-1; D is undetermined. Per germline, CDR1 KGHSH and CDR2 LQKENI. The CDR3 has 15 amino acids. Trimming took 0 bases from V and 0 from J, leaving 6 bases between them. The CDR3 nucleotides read TGTGCCAGCTCACCACCGGGGTACTCCTACAATGAGCAGTTCTTC. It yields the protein CASSPPGYSYNEQFF. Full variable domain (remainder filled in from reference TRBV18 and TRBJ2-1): NAGVMQNPRHLVRRRGQEARLRCSPMKGHSHVYWYRQLPEEGLKFMVYLQKENIIDESGMPKERFSAEFPKEGPSILRIQQVVRGDSAAYFCASSPPGYSYNEQFFGPGTRLTVL.

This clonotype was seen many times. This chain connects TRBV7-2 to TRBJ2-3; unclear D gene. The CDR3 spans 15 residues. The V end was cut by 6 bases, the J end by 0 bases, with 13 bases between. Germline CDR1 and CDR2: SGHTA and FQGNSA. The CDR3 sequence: CASSHSGLSTDTQYF. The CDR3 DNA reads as TGTGCCAGCAGTCACTCCGGGCTAAGCACAGATACGCAGTATTTT.

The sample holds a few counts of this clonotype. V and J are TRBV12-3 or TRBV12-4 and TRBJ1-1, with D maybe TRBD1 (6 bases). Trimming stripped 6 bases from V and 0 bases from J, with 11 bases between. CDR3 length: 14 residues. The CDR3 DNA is TGTGCCAGCAGCGCGGGACATTTGAACACTGAAGCTTTCTTT. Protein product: CASSAGHLNTEAFF.

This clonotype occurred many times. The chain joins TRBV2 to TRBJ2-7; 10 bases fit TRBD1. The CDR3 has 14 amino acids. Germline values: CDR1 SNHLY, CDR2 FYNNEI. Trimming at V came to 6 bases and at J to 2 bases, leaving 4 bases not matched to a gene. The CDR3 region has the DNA TGTGCCAGCAGGCCGGGACAGGGGACCTACGAGCAGTACTTC. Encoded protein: CASRPGQGTYEQYF. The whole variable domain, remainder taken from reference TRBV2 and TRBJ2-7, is EPEVTQTPSHQVTQMGQEVILRCVPISNHLYFYWYRQILGQKVEFLVSFYNNEISEKSEIFDDQFSVERPDGSNFTLKIRSTKLEDSAMYFCASRPGQGTYEQYFGPGTRLTVT.

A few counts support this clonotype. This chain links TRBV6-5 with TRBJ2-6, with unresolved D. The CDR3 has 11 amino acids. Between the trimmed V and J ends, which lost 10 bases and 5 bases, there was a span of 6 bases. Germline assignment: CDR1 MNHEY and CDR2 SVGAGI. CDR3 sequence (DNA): TGTGCCACCTCATGGGCCAACGTCCTGACTTTC. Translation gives CATSWANVLTF.

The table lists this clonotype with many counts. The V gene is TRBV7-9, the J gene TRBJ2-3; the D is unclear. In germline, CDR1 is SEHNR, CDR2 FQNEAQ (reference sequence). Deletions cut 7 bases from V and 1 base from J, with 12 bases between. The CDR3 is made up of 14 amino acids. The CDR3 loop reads CASIQAPGTDTQYF. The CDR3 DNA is TGTGCCAGCATTCAGGCCCCGGGCACAGATACGCAGTATTTT.

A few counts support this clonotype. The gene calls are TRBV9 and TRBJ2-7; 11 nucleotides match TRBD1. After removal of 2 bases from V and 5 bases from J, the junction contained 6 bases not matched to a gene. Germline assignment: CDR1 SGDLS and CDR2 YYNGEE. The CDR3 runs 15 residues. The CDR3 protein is CASSVTGTGGDEQYF. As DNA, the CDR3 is TGTGCCAGCAGCGTCACCGGGACAGGGGGAGACGAGCAGTACTTC.